The 22 T cell receptor beta chains presented below share a single source sample, sequenced in a study of low-dose radiotherapy and immunotherapy resistance in tumors. Covering alpha and beta chains, TRAV- and TRBV-specific primers were used for the first-strand cDNA. TCR amplification involved about 20 PCR cycles with a constant-region primer and V-primer adapter. TCRdb re-analysed the reads in MiXCR, keeping a single row per CDR3 protein. The sample yields around 64,000 distinct CDR3 sequences, about 30% seen once. Regarding time point: before trial treatment. Specimen: PBMCs, collected before treatment. These receptor sequences come from a male donor with rectosigmoid adenocarcinoma.

The sample holds one count of this clonotype. The chain recombines TRBV28 with TRBJ2-5, with a tentative D call TRBD2 (5 bases). Looked up from germline, CDR1 is MDHEN and CDR2 is SYDVKM. The CDR3 totals 13 residues. Trimming stripped 5 bases from V and 6 bases from J, with 13 bases between. This CDR3 reads CASSRDAAQTQYF. The CDR3, as DNA: TGTGCCAGCAGTCGGGATGCGGCACAGACCCAGTACTTC.

In this sample, this clonotype turned up many times. The V and J genes are TRBV27 and TRBJ1-6; D unresolved. The germline V gene encodes CDR1 MNHEY and CDR2 SMNVEV (reference sequence). Trimming stripped 2 bases from V and 0 bases from J, with 17 bases between. This CDR3 has 19 residues. This CDR3 reads CASSLLDAWSSSYNSPLHF. CDR3 DNA sequence: TGTGCCAGCAGTTTACTTGACGCCTGGAGCAGCTCCTATAATTCACCCCTCCACTTT.

In its sample, this clonotype was seen many times. The chain combines TRBV10-3 with TRBJ2-3; TRBD2 matches at 10 bases. J lost 0 bases, V lost 6 bases, and 9 bases had no gene match. CDR3 size: 17 residues. In germline, CDR1 is ENHRY, CDR2 SYGVKD. The CDR3 region has the DNA TGTGCCATCAGCCCCCTGTCTAGCGGGGGTAGCACAGATACGCAGTATTTT. Amino acid sequence: CAISPLSSGGSTDTQYF.

This clonotype was seen repeatedly, ten times or more. The rearrangement joins TRBV5-1 to TRBJ2-1, with TRBD1 matching 9 bases. There are 15 residues in the CDR3. Germline V CDR1 and CDR2: SGHRS, YFSETQ. V dropped 7 bases and J dropped 3; count of bases not matched to a gene: 8. The CDR3 here is CASGEGTGNYNEQFF. The CDR3 nucleotides are TGCGCCAGCGGTGAGGGGACAGGGAACTACAATGAGCAGTTCTTC.

CDR3: CASSQPDRGVTGYTF. CDR3 DNA: TGTGCCAGCAGCCAACCTGACAGGGGGGTTACTGGCTACACCTTC. J is TRBJ1-2 and V is TRBV13, with 9 nucleotides matching TRBD1. The CDR3 covers 15 residues. CDR1 PRHDT and CDR2 FYEKMQ come from the germline V gene (reference sequence). With V trimmed by 5 bases and J by 7 bases, 11 bases remained unmatched.

With respect to this clonotype: A read error may account for a junction end that differs from germline. The CDR3 nucleotides read TGCAGTGCCCTCCGGAACTGCAATGAACAGTTCTTC. Encoded protein: CSALRNCNEQFF. The chain is built from TRBV20-1 and TRBJ2-1, with unresolved D. From germline, CDR1 is DFQATT and CDR2 SNEGSKA (reference sequence). The CDR3 consists of 12 residues.

Sample share makes this clonotype medium-sized. This chain links TRBV12-3 or TRBV12-4 with TRBJ2-1; D perhaps matches TRBD2 (5 bases). This CDR3 region has 15 residues. V was clipped by 5 bases and J by 8 bases, with 19 bases between them. CDR3: CASSAGVADFDEQFF. DNA for the CDR3: TGTGCCAGCAGTGCCGGGGTAGCCGACTTCGATGAGCAGTTCTTC.

There are many counts of this clonotype. The rearrangement uses TRBV10-2 and TRBJ2-2; D is possibly TRBD2 (6 bases). Germline-derived CDR1 and CDR2 are WSHSY and SAAADI. The CDR3 extends over 14 amino acids. Trimming shortened V by 4 bases and J by 6 bases, and 12 bases separated the two germline ends. CDR3 in DNA: TGCGCCAGCAGTGCCCGACTAGAGGCCGGGGAGCTGTTTTTT. Translation gives CASSARLEAGELFF.

This clonotype was recorded at least ten times. V usage is TRBV7-9 and J usage is TRBJ1-3; D is possibly TRBD1 (5 bases). Germline-derived CDR1 and CDR2 are SEHNR and FQNEAQ (reference sequence). This CDR3 contains 16 residues. The ends were cut back, 5 bases at V and 0 bases at J, with 14 bases in the middle. CDR3 amino acids: CASSAPDTFSGNTIYF. For the CDR3, the DNA is TGTGCCAGCAGCGCCCCGGACACCTTCTCTGGAAACACCATATATTTT.

This clonotype was picked up a small number of times. The chain joins TRBV19 to TRBJ1-5; D not resolved. In germline, CDR1 is LNHDA, CDR2 SQIVND (reference sequence). The CDR3 is 13 amino acids. V dropped 5 bases and J dropped 7 bases, with 12 bases sitting between them. CDR3 sequence reads: CASSEWAVQPQHF. CDR3 DNA: TGTGCCAGTAGTGAGTGGGCGGTCCAGCCCCAGCATTTT.

The sample holds many counts of this clonotype. V usage is TRBV29-1 and J usage is TRBJ1-1, with D possibly matching TRBD1 (6 bases). Germline CDR1 and CDR2: SQVTM and ANQGSEA. Trimming took off 4 bases at V and 0 bases at J, with 9 bases between the two ends. The CDR3 is made up of 13 amino acids. The CDR3 loop reads CSVAGQMNTEAFF. Here the CDR3 DNA reads TGCAGCGTTGCAGGACAGATGAACACTGAAGCTTTCTTT.

This clonotype has a count of ten or more. V and J are TRBV19 and TRBJ1-5; TRBD1 agrees at 8 bases. The germline V gene encodes CDR1 LNHDA and CDR2 SQIVND (reference sequence). The CDR3 is 13 residues long. V gave up 7 bases and J gave up 2 bases; unmatched junction bases: 1. The CDR3 nucleotides read TGTGCCAGTAAGGACAGGGGCAATCAGCCCCAGCATTTT. Translating gives CASKDRGNQPQHF.

V usage is TRBV27 and J usage is TRBJ2-3; D is possibly TRBD1 (6 bases). Germline assignment: CDR1 MNHEY and CDR2 SMNVEV (reference sequence). Deletions cut 3 bases from V and 4 bases from J, with 8 bases between. The CDR3 covers 13 residues. The CDR3: CASSLTGSDTQYF. The CDR3 nucleotides read TGTGCCAGCAGTTTGACAGGTTCAGATACGCAGTATTTT.

At least ten counts were recorded for this clonotype. The rearrangement uses TRBV28 and TRBJ2-1; D is perhaps TRBD2 (7 bases). CDR1 is MDHEN, CDR2 SYDVKM, per germline. CDR3 size: 17 residues. The germline V and J ends were trimmed by 5 bases and 4 bases, with 21 bases remaining between them. The CDR3 loop reads CASSMGGGASLYNEQFF. DNA of the CDR3: TGTGCCAGCAGTATGGGGGGGGGGGCAAGTCTTTACAATGAGCAGTTCTTC.

This clonotype was seen only a few times. A read error is likely here: a far larger clone is one base away. The chain has TRBV13 and TRBJ2-7, with 8 bases lining up with TRBD1. The junction had 20 bases not matched to a gene; V was cut back by 0 bases and J by 7 bases. This CDR3 is built from 19 residues. The germline CDR1 and CDR2 sequences are PRHDT and FYEKMQ (reference sequence). The CDR3 here is CASSLGQDRVVSGDNEQYF. CDR3 DNA sequence: TGTGCCAGCAGCTTAGGGCAGGACAGGGTTGTTTCTGGAGACAATGAGCAGTACTTC.

As for this clonotype: A read error likely explains this, since a far larger clone differs by one base. This CDR3 is missing its conserved last phenylalanine or tryptophan, likely due to a read error. V and J are TRBV7-8 and TRBJ2-5; tentative D call: TRBD1 (6 bases). This CDR3 comprises 17 residues. Germline V gene data show CDR1 as SGHVS and CDR2 as FQNEAQ. Trimming pared 0 bases from V and 6 bases from J, leaving 20 bases between. For the CDR3, the DNA is TGTGCCAGCAGCTTAGCGTGGGGGCAGTGGGAAGGAAAGACCCAGTACTAC. It yields the protein CASSLAWGQWEGKTQYY.

As concerns this clonotype: This likely came from a read error, as a far larger clone is one base away. The V and J genes are TRBV6-6 and TRBJ1-1, with TRBD1 matching 7 bases. The CDR3 runs to 12 residues. The germline V gene encodes CDR1 MNHNY and CDR2 SVGAGI (reference sequence). J was trimmed by 8 bases and V by 6 bases; bases with no gene match: 6. CDR3 in DNA: TGTGCCAGCAGCCCAGGGGGACAGGAAGCTTTCTTT. It codes for CASSPGGQEAFF.

This clonotype was seen many times. The gene calls are TRBV28 and TRBJ2-1, with TRBD2 matching over 9 bases. The CDR3 loop spans 17 amino acids. Germline CDR1 and CDR2: MDHEN and SYDVKM. The trim removed 3 bases at V and 8 bases at J, leaving 14 bases unmatched. The CDR3, as DNA: TGTGCCAGCAGTTTGGTCGGGGTAGGACTAGCGAACGATGAGCAGTTCTTC. Amino acid sequence: CASSLVGVGLANDEQFF.

This clonotype appeared many times. V usage is TRBV6-2 or TRBV6-3 and J usage is TRBJ2-7; D is unclear. This CDR3 has 14 amino acids. V lost 10 bases, J lost 6 bases, and 22 bases lay in between. Germline assignment: CDR1 MNHEY and CDR2 SVGEGT. The DNA for the CDR3 is TGTGCCACCCAGGAAGTCGCGAGATGGCTCGAGCAGTACTTC. It codes for CATQEVARWLEQYF.

This clonotype was found many times. This chain links TRBV6-5 with TRBJ2-1, with 10 bases lining up with TRBD2. This CDR3 comprises 13 residues. Germline V gives CDR1 MNHEY, CDR2 SVGAGI. Germline trimming cut 6 bases from V and 9 bases from J; bases unmatched to any gene: 5. The CDR3 sequence is CASSPLAGSEQFF. Written as DNA, the CDR3 is TGTGCCAGCAGCCCACTAGCGGGAAGTGAGCAGTTCTTC.

This clonotype was recorded many times. The chain recombines TRBV19 with TRBJ2-6; 9 nucleotides match TRBD1. V was clipped by 6 bases and J by 0 bases; unmatched bases: 6. The CDR3 contains 17 residues. Germline V CDR1 and CDR2: LNHDA, SQIVND (reference sequence). The CDR3 DNA sequence: TGTGCCAGTAGATTATTGGACAGGGGCTCTGGGGCCAACGTCCTGACTTTC. Its translation is CASRLLDRGSGANVLTF.

This clonotype was detected many times. The chain uses TRBV30 and TRBJ1-5; D unresolved. The CDR3 spans 14 residues. The V end was cut by 0 bases, the J end by 7 bases, with 13 bases between. The germline V gene encodes CDR1 GTSNPN and CDR2 SVGIG (reference sequence). CDR3 amino acids: CAWSVGPGNQPQHF. The DNA of the CDR3 is TGTGCCTGGAGTGTAGGACCGGGAAACCAGCCCCAGCATTTT. The whole variable domain, remainder taken from reference TRBV30 and TRBJ1-5, is SQTIHQWPATLVQPVGSPLSLECTVEGTSNPNLYWYRQAAGRGLQLLFYSVGIGQISSEVPQNLSASRPQDRQFILSSKKLLLSDSGFYLCAWSVGPGNQPQHFGDGTRLSIL.